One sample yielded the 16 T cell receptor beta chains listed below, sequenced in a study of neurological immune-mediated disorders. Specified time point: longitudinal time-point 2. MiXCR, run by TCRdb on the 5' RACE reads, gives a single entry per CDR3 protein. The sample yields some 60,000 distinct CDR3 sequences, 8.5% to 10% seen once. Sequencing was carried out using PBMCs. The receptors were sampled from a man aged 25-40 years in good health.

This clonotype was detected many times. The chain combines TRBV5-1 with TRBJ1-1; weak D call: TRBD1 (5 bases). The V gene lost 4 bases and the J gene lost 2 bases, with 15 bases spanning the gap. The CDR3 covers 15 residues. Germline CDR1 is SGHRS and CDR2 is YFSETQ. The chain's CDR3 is CASSPNPGRNTEAFF. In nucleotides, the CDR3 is TGCGCCAGCAGCCCGAATCCGGGACGAAACACTGAAGCTTTCTTT.

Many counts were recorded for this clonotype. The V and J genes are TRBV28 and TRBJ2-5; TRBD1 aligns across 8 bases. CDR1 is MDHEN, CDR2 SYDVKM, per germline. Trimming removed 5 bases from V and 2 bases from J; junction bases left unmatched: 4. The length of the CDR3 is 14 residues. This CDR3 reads CASSDDRGQETQYF. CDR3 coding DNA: TGTGCCAGCAGTGACGACAGGGGACAAGAGACCCAGTACTTC.

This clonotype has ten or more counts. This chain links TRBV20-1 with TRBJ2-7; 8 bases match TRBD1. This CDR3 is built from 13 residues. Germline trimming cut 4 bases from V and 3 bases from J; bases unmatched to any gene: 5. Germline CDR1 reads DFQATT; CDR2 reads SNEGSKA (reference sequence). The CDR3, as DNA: TGCAGTGCTACCGGGACAGGAAGCTACGAGCAGTACTTC. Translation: CSATGTGSYEQYF.

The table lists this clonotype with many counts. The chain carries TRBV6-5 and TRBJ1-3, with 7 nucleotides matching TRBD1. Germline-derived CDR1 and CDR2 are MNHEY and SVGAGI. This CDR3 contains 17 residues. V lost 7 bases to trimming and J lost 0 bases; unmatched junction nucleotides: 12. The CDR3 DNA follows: TGTGCCAGCACCGAGACAGGGTCCCGAAGCTCTGGAAACACCATATATTTT. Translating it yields CASTETGSRSSGNTIYF.

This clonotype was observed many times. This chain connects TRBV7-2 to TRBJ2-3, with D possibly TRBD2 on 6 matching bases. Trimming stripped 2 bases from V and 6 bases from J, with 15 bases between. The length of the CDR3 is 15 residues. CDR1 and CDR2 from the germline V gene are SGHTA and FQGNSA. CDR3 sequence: CASSLFAGRADTQYF. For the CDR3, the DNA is TGTGCCAGCAGCTTATTTGCGGGAAGGGCCGATACGCAGTATTTT.

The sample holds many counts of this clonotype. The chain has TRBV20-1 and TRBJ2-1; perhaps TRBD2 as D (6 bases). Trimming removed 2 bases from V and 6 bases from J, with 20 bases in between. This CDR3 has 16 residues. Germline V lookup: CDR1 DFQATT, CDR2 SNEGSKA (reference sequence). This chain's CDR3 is CSARSSGGTPPNEQFF. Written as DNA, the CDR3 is TGCAGTGCTAGAAGTTCCGGCGGGACTCCTCCCAATGAGCAGTTCTTC.

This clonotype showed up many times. DNA of the CDR3: TGTGCCAGCACCCGAGGGAACGACGGGGGTGAGCAGTACTTC. Protein sequence: CASTRGNDGGEQYF. The rearrangement links TRBV7-2 to TRBJ2-7, with a weak D call TRBD2 (6 bases). From germline, CDR1 is SGHTA and CDR2 FQGNSA. Between the trimmed V and J ends, which lost 7 bases and 7 bases, there was a span of 20 bases. This CDR3 contains 14 residues. The full variable domain, completed using reference TRBV7-2 and TRBJ2-7, is GAGVSQSPSNKVTEKGKDVELRCDPISGHTALYWYRQSLGQGLEFLIYFQGNSAPDKSGLPSDRFSAERTGGSVSTLTIQRTQQEDSAVYLCASTRGNDGGEQYFGPGTRLTVT.

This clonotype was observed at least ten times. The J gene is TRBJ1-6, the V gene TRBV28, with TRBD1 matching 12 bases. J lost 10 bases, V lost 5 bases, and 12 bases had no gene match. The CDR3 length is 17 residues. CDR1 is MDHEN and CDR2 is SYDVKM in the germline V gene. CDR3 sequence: CASSPGQGAGYGSPLHF. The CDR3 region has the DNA TGTGCCAGCAGTCCGGGACAGGGGGCAGGGTATGGCTCACCCCTCCACTTT.

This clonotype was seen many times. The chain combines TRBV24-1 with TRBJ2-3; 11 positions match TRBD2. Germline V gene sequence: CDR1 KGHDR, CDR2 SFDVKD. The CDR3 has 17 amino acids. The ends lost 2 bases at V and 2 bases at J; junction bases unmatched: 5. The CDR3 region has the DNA TGTGCCACCAGTGATTCGACTAGCGGGATTTACACAGATACGCAGTATTTT. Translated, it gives CATSDSTSGIYTDTQYF.

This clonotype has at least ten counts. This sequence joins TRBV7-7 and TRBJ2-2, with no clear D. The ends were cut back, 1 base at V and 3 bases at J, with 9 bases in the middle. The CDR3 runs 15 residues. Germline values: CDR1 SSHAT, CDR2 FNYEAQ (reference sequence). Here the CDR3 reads CASSLGDPYTGELFF. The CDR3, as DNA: TGTGCCAGCAGCTTAGGAGATCCTTACACCGGGGAGCTGTTTTTT.

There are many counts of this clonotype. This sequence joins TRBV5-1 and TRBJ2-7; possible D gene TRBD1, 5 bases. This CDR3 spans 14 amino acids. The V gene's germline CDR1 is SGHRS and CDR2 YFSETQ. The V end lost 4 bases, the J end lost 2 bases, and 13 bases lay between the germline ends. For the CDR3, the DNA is TGCGCCAGCAGCCACTTGGGGCAGACCTACGAGCAGTACTTC. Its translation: CASSHLGQTYEQYF.

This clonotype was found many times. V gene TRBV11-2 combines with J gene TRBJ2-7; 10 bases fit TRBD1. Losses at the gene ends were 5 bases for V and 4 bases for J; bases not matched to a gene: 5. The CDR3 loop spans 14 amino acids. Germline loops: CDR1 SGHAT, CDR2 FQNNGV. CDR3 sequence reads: CASSPWTGGYEQYF. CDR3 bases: TGTGCCAGCAGCCCCTGGACAGGGGGGTACGAGCAGTACTTC. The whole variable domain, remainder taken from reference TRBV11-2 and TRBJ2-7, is EAGVAQSPRYKIIEKRQSVAFWCNPISGHATLYWYQQILGQGPKLLIQFQNNGVVDDSQLPKDRFSAERLKGVDSTLKIQPAKLEDSAVYLCASSPWTGGYEQYFGPGTRLTVT.

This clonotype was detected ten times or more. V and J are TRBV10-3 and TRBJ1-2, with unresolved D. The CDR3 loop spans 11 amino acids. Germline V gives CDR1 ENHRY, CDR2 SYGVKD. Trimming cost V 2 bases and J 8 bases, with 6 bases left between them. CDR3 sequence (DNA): TGTGCCATCAGTGAGGGTGGAGGCTACACCTTC. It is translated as CAISEGGGYTF.

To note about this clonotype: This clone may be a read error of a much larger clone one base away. CDR3 coding DNA: TGTGCCAGCAACACGGGACTAGCGGGAGGGCCGCGGGATGAGCAGTTCTTC. Translation: CASNTGLAGGPRDEQFF. This sequence joins TRBV4-2 and TRBJ2-1; 16 bases map to TRBD2. With 7 bases clipped from V and 8 bases from J, the junction kept 11 bases outside the gene matches. CDR1 and CDR2 (germline): LGHNA, YNFKEQ. The length of the CDR3 is 17 residues.

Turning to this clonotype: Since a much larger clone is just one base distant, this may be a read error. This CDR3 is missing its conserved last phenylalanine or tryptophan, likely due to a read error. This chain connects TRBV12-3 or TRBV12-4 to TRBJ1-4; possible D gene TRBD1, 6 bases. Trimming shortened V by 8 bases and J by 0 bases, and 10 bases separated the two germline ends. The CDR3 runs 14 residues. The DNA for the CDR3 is TGTGCCAGCCACGGGGGCGCAACTAATGAAAAACTGTTTTGT. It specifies CASHGGATNEKLFC.

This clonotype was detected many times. This CDR3 is CASRRSTASTGELFF. In nucleotides, the CDR3 is TGTGCCAGCAGAAGAAGCACCGCCAGCACCGGGGAGCTGTTTTTT. The gene calls are TRBV12-3 or TRBV12-4 and TRBJ2-2; D ambiguous. Trimming took off 6 bases at V and 4 bases at J, with 15 bases between the two ends. CDR3 length: 15 amino acids.